This TCR beta chain emerged from a study of blood T cell repertoires in COVID-19. As for the study in general: The United States, Italy and Spain supplied acute and convalescent COVID-19 samples.

CDR3 length equals 16 residues. V lost 3 bases, J lost 0 bases, and 9 bases lay in between. Per germline, CDR1 SGHDN and CDR2 FVKESK. As originally analysed: Amplified reference gene primers provided the basis for estimating nucleated cell counts. Profiling relied on immunoSEQ multiplex PCR, and the TCRdb table lists in-frame clones only, not all of them. The V and J calls and clone size are taken from that table; D and trimming were inferred from the DNA. This table holds 90,000 to 100,000 clones, more than 80% found once. V usage is TRBV14 and J usage is TRBJ1-6, with D unclear. The sequencing input was peripheral blood. This receptor was taken from a man aged 45-65 years with COVID-19, enrolled during active disease. CDR3 sequence reads: CASSHFASSYNSPLHF. In DNA form, the CDR3 reads TGTGCCAGCAGCCATTTCGCGAGCTCCTATAATTCACCCCTCCACTTT.